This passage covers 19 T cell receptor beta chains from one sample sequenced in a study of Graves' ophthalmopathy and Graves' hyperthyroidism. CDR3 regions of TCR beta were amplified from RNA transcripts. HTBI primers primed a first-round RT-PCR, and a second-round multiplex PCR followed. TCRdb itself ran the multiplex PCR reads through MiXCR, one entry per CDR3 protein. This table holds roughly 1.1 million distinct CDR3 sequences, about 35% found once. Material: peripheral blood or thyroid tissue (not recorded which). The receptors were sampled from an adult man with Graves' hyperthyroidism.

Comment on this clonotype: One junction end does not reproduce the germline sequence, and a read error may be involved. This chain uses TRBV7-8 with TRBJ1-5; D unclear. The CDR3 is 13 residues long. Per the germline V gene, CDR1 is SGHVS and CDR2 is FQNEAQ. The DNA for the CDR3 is TGTGCCGGCAGCTTTGGGGTCAATCAGCCCCAGCATTTT. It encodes CAGSFGVNQPQHF.

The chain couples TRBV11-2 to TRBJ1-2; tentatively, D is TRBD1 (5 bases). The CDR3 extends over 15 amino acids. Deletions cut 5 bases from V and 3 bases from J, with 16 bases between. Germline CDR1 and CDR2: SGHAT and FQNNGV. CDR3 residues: CASSTTQGVHYGYTF. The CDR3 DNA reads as TGTGCCAGCAGCACAACGCAGGGAGTCCACTATGGCTACACCTTC.

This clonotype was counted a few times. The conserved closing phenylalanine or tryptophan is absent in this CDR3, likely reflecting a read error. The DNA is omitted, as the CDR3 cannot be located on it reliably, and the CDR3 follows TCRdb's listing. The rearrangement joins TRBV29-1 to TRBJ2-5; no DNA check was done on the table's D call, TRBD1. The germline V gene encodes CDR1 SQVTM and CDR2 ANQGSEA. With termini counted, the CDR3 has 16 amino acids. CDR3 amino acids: CSVGQDRGNYGYTFGS.

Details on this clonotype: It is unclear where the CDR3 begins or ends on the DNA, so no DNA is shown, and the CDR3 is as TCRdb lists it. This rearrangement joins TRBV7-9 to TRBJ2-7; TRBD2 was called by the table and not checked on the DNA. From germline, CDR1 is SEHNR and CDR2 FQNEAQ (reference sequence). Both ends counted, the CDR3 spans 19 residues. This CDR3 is CASSFYICSGGTSGYEQYF.

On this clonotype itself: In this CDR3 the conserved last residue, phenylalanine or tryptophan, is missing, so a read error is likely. In nucleotides, the CDR3 is TGTGCCAGCAGCTTATCCCGGGACACTGAAGCTTTCCTT. This gives the protein CASSLSRDTEAFL. This chain links TRBV7-9 with TRBJ1-1, with D unresolved. Germline V gives CDR1 SEHNR, CDR2 FQNEAQ (reference sequence). The CDR3 consists of 13 residues. V gave up 2 bases and J gave up 3 bases, with 7 bases separating them.

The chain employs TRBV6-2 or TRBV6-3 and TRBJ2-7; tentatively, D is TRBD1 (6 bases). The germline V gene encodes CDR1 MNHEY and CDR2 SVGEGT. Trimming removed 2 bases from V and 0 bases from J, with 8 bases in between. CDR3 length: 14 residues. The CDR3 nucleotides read TGTGCCAGCAGTTACGGACAGTTCTCCTACGAGCAGTACTTC. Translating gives CASSYGQFSYEQYF.

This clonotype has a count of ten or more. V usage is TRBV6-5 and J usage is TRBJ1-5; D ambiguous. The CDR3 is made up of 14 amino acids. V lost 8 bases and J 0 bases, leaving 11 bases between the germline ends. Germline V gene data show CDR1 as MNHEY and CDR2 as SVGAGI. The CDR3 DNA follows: TGTGCCAGCCAAGGGAGGTATAGCAATCAGCCCCAGCATTTT. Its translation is CASQGRYSNQPQHF.

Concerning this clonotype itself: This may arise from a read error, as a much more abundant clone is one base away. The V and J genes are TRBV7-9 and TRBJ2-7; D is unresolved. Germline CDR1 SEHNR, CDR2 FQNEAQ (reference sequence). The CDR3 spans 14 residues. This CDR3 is CASSAPGQMEEQCF. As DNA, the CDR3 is TGTGCCAGCAGTGCGCCGGGCCAAATGGAAGAGCAGTGCTTC.

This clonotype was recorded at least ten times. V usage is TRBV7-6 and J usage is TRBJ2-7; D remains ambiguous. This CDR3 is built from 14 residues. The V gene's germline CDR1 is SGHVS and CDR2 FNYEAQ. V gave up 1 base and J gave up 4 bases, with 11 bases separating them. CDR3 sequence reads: CASSLGPQEYEQYF. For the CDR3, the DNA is TGTGCCAGCAGCTTAGGACCCCAAGAGTACGAGCAGTACTTC. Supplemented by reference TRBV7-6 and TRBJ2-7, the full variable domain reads GAGVSQSPRYKVTKRGQDVALRCDPISGHVSLYWYRQALGQGPEFLTYFNYEAQQDKSGLPNDRFSAERPEGSISTLTIQRTEQRDSAMYRCASSLGPQEYEQYFGPGTRLTVT.

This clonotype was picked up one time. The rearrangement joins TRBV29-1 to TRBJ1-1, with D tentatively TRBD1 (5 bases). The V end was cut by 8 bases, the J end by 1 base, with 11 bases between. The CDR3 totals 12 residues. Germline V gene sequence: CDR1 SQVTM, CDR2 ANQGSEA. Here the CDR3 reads CSSFRANTEAFF. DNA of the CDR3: TGCAGCAGTTTCAGGGCGAACACTGAAGCTTTCTTT.

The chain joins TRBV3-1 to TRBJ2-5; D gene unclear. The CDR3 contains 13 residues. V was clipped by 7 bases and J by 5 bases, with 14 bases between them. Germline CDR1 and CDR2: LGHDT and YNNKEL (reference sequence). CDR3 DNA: TGTGCCAGCAAGCCTGGAGTCTGGGAGACCCAGTACTTC. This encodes CASKPGVWETQYF.

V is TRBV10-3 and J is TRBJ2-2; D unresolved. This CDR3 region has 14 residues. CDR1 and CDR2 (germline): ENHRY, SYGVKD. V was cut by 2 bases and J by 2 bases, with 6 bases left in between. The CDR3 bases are TGTGCCATCAGTGAGCGGGCTAACACCGGGGAGCTGTTTTTT. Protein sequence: CAISERANTGELFF.

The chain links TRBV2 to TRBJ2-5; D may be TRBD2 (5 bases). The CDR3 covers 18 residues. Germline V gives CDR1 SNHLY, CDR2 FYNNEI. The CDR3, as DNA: TGTGACCGTGAGCCTGCCGCCCTTAGGGCCGGGGAGCAAGAGACCCAGTACTTC. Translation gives CDREPAALRAGEQETQYF.

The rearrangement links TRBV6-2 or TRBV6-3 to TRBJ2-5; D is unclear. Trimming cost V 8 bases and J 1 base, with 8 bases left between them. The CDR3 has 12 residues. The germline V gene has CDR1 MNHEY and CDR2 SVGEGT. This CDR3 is CASAVSQETQYF. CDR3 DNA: TGTGCCAGCGCCGTCAGCCAAGAGACCCAGTACTTC.

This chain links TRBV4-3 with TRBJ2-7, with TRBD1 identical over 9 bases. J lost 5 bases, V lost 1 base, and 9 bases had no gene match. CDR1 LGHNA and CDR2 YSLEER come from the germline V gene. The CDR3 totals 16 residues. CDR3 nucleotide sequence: TGCGCCAGCAGCCAAGGTGCCTCGGGACAGGGACACGAGCAGTACTTC. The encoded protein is CASSQGASGQGHEQYF.

This CDR3 is CASSPPTSGSFHEQYF. CDR3 DNA: TGTGCCAGCTCACCACCGACTAGCGGGAGTTTCCACGAGCAGTACTTC. This chain links TRBV9 with TRBJ2-7, with 12 bases identical to TRBD2. CDR3 length equals 16 residues. J was trimmed by 5 bases and V by 7 bases; bases with no gene match: 13. Germline V gives CDR1 SGDLS, CDR2 YYNGEE.

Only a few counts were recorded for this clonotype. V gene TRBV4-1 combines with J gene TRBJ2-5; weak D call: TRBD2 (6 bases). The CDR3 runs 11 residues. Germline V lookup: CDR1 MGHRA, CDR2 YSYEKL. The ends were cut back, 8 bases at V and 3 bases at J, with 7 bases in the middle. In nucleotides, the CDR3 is TGCGCCAGCCGGGAGAAAGAGACCCAGTACTTC. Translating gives CASREKETQYF.

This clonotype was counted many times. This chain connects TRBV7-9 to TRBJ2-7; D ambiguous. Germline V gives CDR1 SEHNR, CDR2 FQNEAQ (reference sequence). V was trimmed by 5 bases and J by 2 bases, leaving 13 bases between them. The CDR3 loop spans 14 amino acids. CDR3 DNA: TGTGCCAGCAGCCCACACGTTGTGCCCTACGAGCAGTACTTC. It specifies CASSPHVVPYEQYF.

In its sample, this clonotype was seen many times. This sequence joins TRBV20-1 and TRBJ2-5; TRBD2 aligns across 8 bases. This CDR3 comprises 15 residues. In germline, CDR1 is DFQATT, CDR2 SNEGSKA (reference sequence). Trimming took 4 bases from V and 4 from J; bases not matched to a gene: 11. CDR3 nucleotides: TGCAGTGCTAACCAAGGAGGGACTAGAGGAGAGACCCAGTACTTC. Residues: CSANQGGTRGETQYF.